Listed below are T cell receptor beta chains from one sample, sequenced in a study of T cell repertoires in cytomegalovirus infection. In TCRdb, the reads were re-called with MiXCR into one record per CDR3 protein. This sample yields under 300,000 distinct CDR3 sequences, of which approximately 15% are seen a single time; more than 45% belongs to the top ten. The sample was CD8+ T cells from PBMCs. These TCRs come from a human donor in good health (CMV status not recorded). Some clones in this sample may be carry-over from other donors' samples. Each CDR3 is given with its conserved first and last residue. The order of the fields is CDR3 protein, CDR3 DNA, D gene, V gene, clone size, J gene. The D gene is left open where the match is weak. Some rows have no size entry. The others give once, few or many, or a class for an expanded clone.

CASSPSWENINQPQHF | TGTGCCAGCAGCCCCTCCTGGGAGAACATCAATCAGCCCCAGCATTTT | NA | TRBV7-2 | many | TRBJ1-5
CSAKLKGGQASNEQFF | TGCAGTGCCAAGCTTAAAGGGGGACAGGCTTCCAATGAGCAGTTCTTC | TRBD1 | TRBV20-1 | many | TRBJ2-1
CASGRQGTMNTEAFF | TGTGCCAGTGGAAGACAGGGAACCATGAACACTGAAGCTTTCTTT | TRBD1 | TRBV19 | few | TRBJ1-1
CASSFVRHRTQTDTQYF | TGTGCCAGCAGCTTCGTTAGACACAGGACTCAGACAGATACGCAGTATTTT | NA | TRBV7-8 | many | TRBJ2-3
CASSLGPGLQETQYF | TGTGCCAGCAGCTTAGGGCCGGGACTCCAAGAGACCCAGTACTTC | NA | TRBV7-2 | many | TRBJ2-5
CASSLVRYTEAFF | TGTGCCAGCAGCTTAGTACGGTACACTGAAGCTTTCTTT | NA | TRBV11-3 | few | TRBJ1-1
CASSYSGYNLYETQYF | TGTGCCAGCAGTTACTCGGGCTATAACCTGTATGAGACCCAGTACTTC | NA | TRBV6-5 | few | TRBJ2-5
CASSDRDRVLATNEKLFF | TGTGCCAGCAGCGACCGGGACCGAGTTCTCGCAACTAATGAAAAACTGTTTTTT | NA | TRBV7-2 | many | TRBJ1-4
CASSQASDAYNSPLHF | TGCGCCAGCAGCCAAGCGTCCGATGCCTATAATTCACCCCTCCACTTT | NA | TRBV4-1 | NA | TRBJ1-6
CASSPTGSSTDTQYF | TGTGCCAGCAGCCCGACTGGGTCTAGCACAGATACGCAGTATTTT | NA | TRBV7-6 | many | TRBJ2-3
CSVEVPASGAYEQYF | TGCAGCGTTGAAGTCCCGGCTAGCGGCGCCTACGAGCAGTACTTC | TRBD2 | TRBV29-1 | few | TRBJ2-7
CSAEGQGVNQPQHF | TGCAGTGCAGAGGGACAGGGGGTCAATCAGCCCCAGCATTTT | TRBD1 | TRBV20-1 | NA | TRBJ1-5
CASSSPRRQFNEKLFF | TGTGCCAGCAGCTCTCCCCGGAGACAGTTTAATGAAAAACTGTTTTTT | NA | TRBV7-9 | NA | TRBJ1-4
CASSLGRGYNYGYTF | TGTGCCAGCAGCCTGGGCAGGGGGTATAACTATGGCTACACCTTC | TRBD1 | TRBV7-2 | NA | TRBJ1-2
CASSLVGQSTGELFF | TGCGCCAGCAGCTTGGTCGGACAGTCCACCGGGGAGCTGTTTTTT | NA | TRBV5-1 | once | TRBJ2-2
CASSYASGASGGLGEQFF | TGTGCCAGCAGTTACGCATCGGGGGCTAGCGGGGGCCTAGGGGAGCAGTTCTTC | TRBD2 | TRBV6-2/TRBV6-3 | many | TRBJ2-1
CASSVDGREATEAFF | TGTGCCAGCAGCGTAGATGGCAGGGAAGCGACTGAAGCTTTCTTT | NA | TRBV9 | many | TRBJ1-1
CASSSPTTDTGELFF | TGTGCCAGCAGCTCACCCACCACAGACACCGGGGAGCTGTTTTTT | NA | TRBV7-3 | few | TRBJ2-2
CASSLFGTSYNEQFF | TGTGCCAGCAGCCTCTTCGGGACATCATACAATGAGCAGTTCTTC | NA | TRBV3-1 | few | TRBJ2-1
CASSQLTGVIYEQYF | TGTGCCAGCAGCCAGTTAACAGGGGTTATCTACGAGCAGTACTTC | TRBD1 | TRBV14 | few | TRBJ2-7
CASGPGGAYYGYTF | TGTGCTAGTGGGCCAGGGGGCGCCTACTATGGCTACACCTTC | TRBD1 | TRBV12-5 | few | TRBJ1-2
CSARDPSRSYNEQFF | TGCAGTGCTAGAGACCCGTCCCGCTCCTACAATGAGCAGTTCTTC | NA | TRBV20-1 | NA | TRBJ2-1
CAPPPGAGDFEQFF | TGCGCCCCCCCCCCGGGAGCGGGGGACTTTGAGCAGTTCTTC | TRBD2 | TRBV23-1 | NA | TRBJ2-1
CASSPTLAGPSYEQYF | TGTGCCAGCAGCCCTACCCTAGCGGGGCCCTCCTACGAGCAGTACTTC | TRBD2 | TRBV12-3/TRBV12-4 | NA | TRBJ2-7
CASSSPRTLGAEAFF | TGTGCCAGCAGTTCCCCGCGGACCCTGGGGGCTGAAGCTTTCTTT | NA | TRBV6-2/TRBV6-3 | many | TRBJ1-1
CASSLRADYNEQFF | TGTGCCAGCAGTTTAAGGGCCGACTACAATGAGCAGTTCTTC | NA | TRBV28 | many | TRBJ2-1